These 29 T cell receptor beta chains were all obtained from the same sample, sequenced in a study of T-cell memory formation after mild COVID-19. From the 5' RACE reads, TCRdb called clonotypes with MiXCR, one entry per CDR3 protein. The data hold around 530,000 distinct CDR3 sequences, with about 20% observed a single time. Sequenced input: PBMCs or a T cell subset sorted from them (not recorded which). These receptors came from an adult woman who had mild COVID-19 (a few samples of this study predate the infection). Cell type and time point are not known.

This clonotype has a handful of counts. The chain employs TRBV12-3 or TRBV12-4 and TRBJ1-5, with a tentative D call TRBD1 (5 bases). Trimming shortened V by 5 bases and J by 6 bases, and 14 bases separated the two germline ends. The CDR3 sequence is 14 residues long. CDR3 loop: CASSLAGMGQPQHF. The DNA of the CDR3 is TGTGCCAGCAGTCTCGCAGGGATGGGTCAGCCCCAGCATTTT.

This clonotype turned up a few times. The CDR3 nucleotides are TGTGCCACCCTGGACAGTTGGATGAACACTGAAGCTTTCTTT. It encodes CATLDSWMNTEAFF. The rearrangement uses TRBV12-3 or TRBV12-4 and TRBJ1-1; D is possibly TRBD1 (6 bases). This CDR3 contains 14 residues. Trimming removed 10 bases at V and 0 bases at J, with 15 bases between.

This chain connects TRBV5-1 to TRBJ1-4; D gene ambiguous. The CDR3 has 13 amino acids. The V and J ends lost 4 bases and 3 bases respectively, with 7 bases between them. CDR1 is SGHRS and CDR2 is YFSETQ in the germline V gene. Here the CDR3 DNA reads TGCGCCAGCAGCATCCGGGCTAATGAAAAACTGTTTTTT. It specifies CASSIRANEKLFF.

V is TRBV3-1 and J is TRBJ1-1, with D unclear. The CDR3 spans 11 residues. Trimming left V 8 bases short and J 7 bases short, with 11 bases between. Germline assignment: CDR1 LGHDT and CDR2 YNNKEL (reference sequence). CDR3 bases: TGTGCCAGCTTTGGGAAGAGTGAAGCTTTCTTT. It is translated as CASFGKSEAFF.

This clonotype was detected a few times. The rearrangement joins TRBV12-3 or TRBV12-4 to TRBJ2-7; D is possibly TRBD1 or TRBD2 (5 bases each). The length of the CDR3 is 15 residues. The ends were cut back, 3 bases at V and 5 bases at J, with 17 bases in the middle. CDR3 in amino acids: CASSLGQDFIDEQYF. The CDR3 coding sequence is TGTGCCAGCAGTTTGGGGCAGGACTTTATCGACGAGCAGTACTTC.

Only one count was recorded for this clonotype. The genes are TRBV7-8 and TRBJ1-3; D ambiguous. Germline V gives CDR1 SGHVS, CDR2 FQNEAQ. V gave up 1 base and J gave up 14 bases, with 12 bases separating them. The CDR3 totals 12 residues. The CDR3 DNA sequence: TGTGCCAGCAGCTTAGAGGTGGAGGCGGTATATTTT. Translating it yields CASSLEVEAVYF.

This clonotype was found a few times. The CDR3 is CASSLSTRGLTSTDTQYF. The DNA for the CDR3 is TGTGCCAGCAGCTTAAGCACCAGGGGGCTAACGAGCACAGATACGCAGTATTTT. The chain combines TRBV12-3 or TRBV12-4 with TRBJ2-3; 8 bases map to TRBD1. The CDR3 runs 18 residues. Germline trimming cut 6 bases from V and 0 bases from J; bases unmatched to any gene: 14.

The CDR3 loop reads CSARAPRGGTDTQYF. The CDR3 nucleotides read TGCAGTGCTAGGGCCCCGAGGGGAGGGACAGATACGCAGTATTTT. The J gene is TRBJ2-3, the V gene TRBV20-1, with 7 bases that match TRBD2. Germline CDR1 and CDR2: DFQATT and SNEGSKA (reference sequence). The CDR3 has 15 amino acids. Losses at the gene ends were 3 bases for V and 3 bases for J; bases not matched to a gene: 9.

The sample holds a few counts of this clonotype. This sequence joins TRBV7-9 and TRBJ1-2; no firm D call. Per germline, CDR1 SEHNR and CDR2 FQNEAQ (reference sequence). The CDR3 covers 14 residues. V gave up 1 base and J gave up 5 bases, with 11 bases separating them. The CDR3 loop is CASSLEGRGYGYTF. The DNA for the CDR3 is TGTGCCAGCAGCTTAGAGGGTCGAGGGTATGGCTACACCTTC.

This clonotype showed up just a few times. The rearrangement uses TRBV5-1 and TRBJ2-7; D remains unclear. Germline V lookup: CDR1 SGHRS, CDR2 YFSETQ. V dropped 4 bases and J dropped 2 bases, with 13 bases sitting between them. This CDR3 is 14 amino acids long. Here the CDR3 DNA reads TGCGCCAGCAGCCCCCTTGACTCTCCCTACGAGCAGTACTTC. Its protein is CASSPLDSPYEQYF.

V usage is TRBV20-1 and J usage is TRBJ1-1; 7 bases match TRBD1. Looked up from germline, CDR1 is DFQATT and CDR2 is SNEGSKA (reference sequence). The CDR3 sequence is 13 residues long. Trimming took 2 bases from V and 4 from J; bases not matched to a gene: 4. CDR3 in amino acids: CSARRGLGTEAFF. Here the CDR3 DNA reads TGCAGTGCTAGAAGGGGGCTGGGCACTGAAGCTTTCTTT.

Only a few counts were recorded for this clonotype. The V and J genes are TRBV24-1 and TRBJ2-1; D uncertain. V lost 2 bases and J 2 bases, leaving 6 bases between the germline ends. Germline V CDR1 and CDR2: KGHDR, SFDVKD. The length of the CDR3 is 14 residues. This CDR3 reads CATSDYNAYNEQFF. The CDR3 coding sequence is TGTGCCACCAGTGATTATAACGCCTACAATGAGCAGTTCTTC.

This clonotype has only a few counts. This chain uses TRBV25-1 with TRBJ2-5; no clear D gene. The V gene lost 4 bases and the J gene lost 0 bases, with 15 bases spanning the gap. CDR1 is MGHDK and CDR2 is SYGVNS in the germline V gene. The CDR3 consists of 16 residues. CDR3 DNA: TGTGCCAGCAGTGCCTCCCGACAAATGTACCAAGAGACCCAGTACTTC. It yields the protein CASSASRQMYQETQYF. Drawing the rest from reference TRBV25-1 and TRBJ2-5, the complete variable domain is EADIYQTPRYLVIGTGKKITLECSQTMGHDKMYWYQQDPGMELHLIHYSYGVNSTEKGDLSSESTVSRIRTEHFPLTLESARPSHTSQYLCASSASRQMYQETQYFGPGTRLLVL.

The CDR3 coding sequence is TGTGCCAGCAGCCAAGAGGGGCAAAAACCTAGCTCCTACGAGCAGTACTTC. It translates to CASSQEGQKPSSYEQYF. The V and J genes are TRBV3-1 and TRBJ2-7; possible D gene TRBD1, 5 bases. The germline gives CDR1 LGHDT, CDR2 YNNKEL (reference sequence). Trimming shortened V by 0 bases and J by 0 bases, and 15 bases separated the two germline ends. The CDR3 consists of 17 residues.

This chain uses TRBV7-9 with TRBJ1-5; 7 positions match TRBD1. This CDR3 has 19 residues. After removal of 1 base from V and 0 bases from J, the junction contained 12 bases not matched to a gene. Germline loops: CDR1 SEHNR, CDR2 FQNEAQ (reference sequence). The CDR3 bases are TGTGCCAGCAGCTTAGAGAAGATACAGGGGACCTATAGCAATCAGCCCCAGCATTTT. This translates into CASSLEKIQGTYSNQPQHF.

Only a few counts were recorded for this clonotype. The chain has TRBV5-5 and TRBJ2-7; D gene ambiguous. V was trimmed by 4 bases and J by 3 bases, leaving 11 bases between them. The CDR3 is 13 residues long. Germline lookup yields CDR1 SGHKS and CDR2 YYEKEE (reference sequence). The CDR3 reads CASSKTWNYEQYF. CDR3 DNA sequence: TGTGCCAGCAGCAAGACTTGGAACTACGAGCAGTACTTC.

There are many counts of this clonotype. This chain links TRBV25-1 with TRBJ2-3; D is perhaps TRBD2 (6 bases). The germline V gene encodes CDR1 MGHDK and CDR2 SYGVNS. The CDR3 totals 15 residues. V was trimmed by 6 bases and J by 3 bases, leaving 16 bases between them. The CDR3 is CASSSSVERTDTQYF. The CDR3 DNA reads TGTGCCAGCAGCTCTAGCGTGGAGAGAACAGATACGCAGTATTTT. Filled out from reference TRBV25-1 and TRBJ2-3, the complete variable domain reads EADIYQTPRYLVIGTGKKITLECSQTMGHDKMYWYQQDPGMELHLIHYSYGVNSTEKGDLSSESTVSRIRTEHFPLTLESARPSHTSQYLCASSSSVERTDTQYFGPGTRLTVL.

This clonotype was found once. V is TRBV7-9 and J is TRBJ2-1; D could derive from TRBD1 or TRBD2 (6 bases each). The length of the CDR3 is 14 residues. Trimming took 10 bases from V and 4 from J, leaving 17 bases between them. Germline CDR1 reads SEHNR; CDR2 reads FQNEAQ (reference sequence). This CDR3 reads CATPGGVRYNEQFF. As DNA, the CDR3 is TGTGCCACCCCCGGGGGCGTAAGGTACAATGAGCAGTTCTTC. Together with reference TRBV7-9 and TRBJ2-1, the CDR3 gives the full variable domain: DTGVSQNPRHKITKRGQNVTFRCDPISEHNRLYWYRQTLGQGPEFLTYFQNEAQLEKSRLLSDRFSAERPKGSFSTLEIQRTEQGDSAMYLCATPGGVRYNEQFFGPGTRLTVL.

The rearrangement uses TRBV5-1 and TRBJ2-1; D is unresolved. CDR1 is SGHRS and CDR2 is YFSETQ in the germline V gene. V gave up 0 bases and J gave up 9 bases, with 13 bases separating them. The CDR3 spans 14 residues. The CDR3 protein is CASSLVTPLGEQFF. The CDR3 nucleotides read TGCGCCAGCAGCTTGGTGACTCCGCTGGGTGAGCAGTTCTTC.

This clonotype has a handful of counts. DNA for the CDR3: TGTGCCACCGCTAACTATGGCTACACCTTC. Translating it yields CATANYGYTF. The V gene is TRBV6-2 or TRBV6-3, the J gene TRBJ1-2; D uncertain. Germline values: CDR1 MNHEY, CDR2 SVGEGT. Trimming left V 10 bases short and J 0 bases short, with 3 bases between. This CDR3 is 10 amino acids long.

The V call is TRBV14, the J call TRBJ2-2, with D unresolved. Looked up from germline, CDR1 is SGHDN and CDR2 is FVKESK. The CDR3 covers 12 residues. Trimming left V 1 base short and J 8 bases short, with 5 bases between. For the CDR3, the DNA is TGTGCCAGCAGCCAAGGATATGGGGAGCTGTTTTTT. This codes for CASSQGYGELFF.

This clonotype has just a few counts. The chain combines TRBV27 with TRBJ2-7, with D possibly being TRBD2 (5 bases). Germline values: CDR1 MNHEY, CDR2 SMNVEV (reference sequence). The CDR3 covers 14 residues. The V end lost 4 bases, the J end lost 0 bases, and 10 bases lay between the germline ends. This CDR3 is CASSYNGISYEQYF. The CDR3 bases are TGTGCCAGCAGTTACAACGGGATCTCCTACGAGCAGTACTTC.

The chain joins TRBV13 to TRBJ2-1; D possibly corresponds to TRBD1 (7 bases). The CDR3 consists of 15 residues. Trimming left V 4 bases short and J 3 bases short, with 13 bases between. Germline CDR1 is PRHDT and CDR2 is FYEKMQ (reference sequence). CDR3 residues: CASSSGQEGYNEQFF. In nucleotides, the CDR3 is TGTGCCAGCAGCTCTGGACAGGAGGGCTACAATGAGCAGTTCTTC.

This clonotype came up a few times. This rearrangement joins TRBV27 to TRBJ2-1, with D possibly being TRBD2 (6 bases). In germline, CDR1 is MNHEY, CDR2 SMNVEV (reference sequence). Trimming pared 8 bases from V and 0 bases from J, leaving 11 bases between. This CDR3 has 14 amino acids. In DNA form, the CDR3 reads TGTGCCAGCCGACTAGGGAGCTCCTACAATGAGCAGTTCTTC. The encoded protein is CASRLGSSYNEQFF.

This chain joins TRBV19 and TRBJ2-7; TRBD2 might be the D (6 bases). The CDR3 is 13 amino acids. Germline V gene sequence: CDR1 LNHDA, CDR2 SQIVND (reference sequence). V lost 6 bases and J lost 0, with 9 bases in between. The CDR3 region is CASSSGVSYEQYF. The CDR3 region has the DNA TGTGCCAGTAGCTCGGGGGTCTCCTACGAGCAGTACTTC.

The rearrangement links TRBV12-3 or TRBV12-4 to TRBJ2-1, with 8 bases identical to TRBD1. Trimming removed 5 bases from V and 2 bases from J; junction bases left unmatched: 5. This CDR3 is 15 amino acids long. The CDR3 protein is CASSVDRGPYNEQFF. For the CDR3, the DNA is TGTGCCAGCAGTGTCGACAGGGGTCCCTACAATGAGCAGTTCTTC.

This clonotype has more than one count but fewer than ten. V gene TRBV27 combines with J gene TRBJ2-1; weak D call: TRBD1 (6 bases). The ends were cut back, 7 bases at V and 7 bases at J, with 14 bases in the middle. Germline lookup yields CDR1 MNHEY and CDR2 SMNVEV (reference sequence). The length of the CDR3 is 13 residues. CDR3 region: CASTWTVGNEQFF. CDR3 sequence (DNA): TGTGCCAGCACCTGGACAGTAGGAAATGAGCAGTTCTTC.

The CDR3 coding sequence is TGTGCCAGCAGTTACGAGCACGGGTCTAACTATGGCTACACCTTC. It specifies CASSYEHGSNYGYTF. The rearrangement uses TRBV6-5 and TRBJ1-2; D gene unclear. Per germline, CDR1 MNHEY and CDR2 SVGAGI. The ends were cut back, 2 bases at V and 0 bases at J, with 10 bases in the middle. The CDR3 totals 15 residues.

This clonotype has more than one count but fewer than ten. This chain joins TRBV15 and TRBJ1-1; maybe TRBD1 (6 bases). Trimming removed 6 bases from V and 1 base from J, with 15 bases in between. Germline lookup yields CDR1 LNHNV and CDR2 YYDKDF (reference sequence). The CDR3 has 15 residues. CDR3 DNA: TGTGCCACCAGGATCAGGGGCACGGGGAACACTGAAGCTTTCTTT. Translation gives CATRIRGTGNTEAFF.